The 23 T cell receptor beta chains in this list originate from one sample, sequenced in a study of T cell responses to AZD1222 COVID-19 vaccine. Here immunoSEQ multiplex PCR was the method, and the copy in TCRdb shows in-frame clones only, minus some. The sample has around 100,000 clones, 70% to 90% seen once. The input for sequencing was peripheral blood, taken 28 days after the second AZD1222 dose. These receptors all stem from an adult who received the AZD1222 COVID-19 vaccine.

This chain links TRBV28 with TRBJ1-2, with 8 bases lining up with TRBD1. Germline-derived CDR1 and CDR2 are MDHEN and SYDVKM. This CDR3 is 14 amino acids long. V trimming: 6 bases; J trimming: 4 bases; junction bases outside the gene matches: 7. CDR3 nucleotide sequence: TGTGCCAGCAGAGGACAGGGTATATCCTATGGCTACACCTTC. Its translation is CASRGQGISYGYTF.

The chain's CDR3 is CASSFRPLQGSGNEQFF. DNA for the CDR3: TGCGCCAGCAGCTTCCGGCCGCTGCAGGGATCGGGGAATGAGCAGTTCTTC. The chain carries TRBV5-1 and TRBJ2-1, with D possibly called TRBD1 or TRBD2 (5 bases each). V was cut by 2 bases and J by 7 bases, with 22 bases left in between. CDR1 and CDR2 from the germline V gene are SGHRS and YFSETQ. The CDR3 consists of 17 residues.

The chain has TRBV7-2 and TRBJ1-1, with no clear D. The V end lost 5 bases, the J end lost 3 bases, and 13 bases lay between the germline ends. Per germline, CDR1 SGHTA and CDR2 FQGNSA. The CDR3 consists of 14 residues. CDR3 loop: CASSPTSGYTEAFF. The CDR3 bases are TGTGCCAGCAGCCCCACGTCAGGTTACACTGAAGCTTTCTTT. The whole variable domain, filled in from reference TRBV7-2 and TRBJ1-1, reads GAGVSQSPSNKVTEKGKDVELRCDPISGHTALYWYRQSLGQGLEFLIYFQGNSAPDKSGLPSDRFSAERTGGSVSTLTIQRTQQEDSAVYLCASSPTSGYTEAFFGQGTRLTVV.

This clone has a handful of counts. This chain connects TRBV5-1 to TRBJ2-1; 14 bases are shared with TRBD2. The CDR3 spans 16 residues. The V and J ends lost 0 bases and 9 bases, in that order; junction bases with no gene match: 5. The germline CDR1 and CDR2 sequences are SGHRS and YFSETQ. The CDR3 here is CASSLAGLAGVSEQFF. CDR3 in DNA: TGCGCCAGCAGCTTGGCGGGACTAGCGGGAGTGTCTGAGCAGTTCTTC. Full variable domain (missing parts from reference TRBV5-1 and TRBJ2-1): KAGVTQTPRYLIKTRGQQVTLSCSPISGHRSVSWYQQTPGQGLQFLFEYFSETQRNKGNFPGRFSGRQFSNSRSEMNVSTLELGDSALYLCASSLAGLAGVSEQFFGPGTRLTVL.

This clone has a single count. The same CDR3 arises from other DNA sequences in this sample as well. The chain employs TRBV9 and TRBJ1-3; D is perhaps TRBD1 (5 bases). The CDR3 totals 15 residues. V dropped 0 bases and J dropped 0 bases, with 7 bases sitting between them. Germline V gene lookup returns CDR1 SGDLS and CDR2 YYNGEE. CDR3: CASSVGQSSGNTIYF. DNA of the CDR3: TGTGCCAGCAGCGTAGGACAGTCCTCTGGAAACACCATATATTTT.

The CDR3 spells CASSQVRGSGYTF. The CDR3 DNA is TGTGCCAGCAGCCAAGTCCGGGGCTCTGGCTACACCTTC. The chain has TRBV3-1 (or the pseudogene TRBV3-2) and TRBJ1-2; D is possibly TRBD1 (5 bases). Germline V gene lookup returns CDR1 LGHDT and CDR2 YNNKEL (reference sequence). The CDR3 extends over 13 amino acids. The V end was cut by 1 base, the J end by 7 bases, with 10 bases between.

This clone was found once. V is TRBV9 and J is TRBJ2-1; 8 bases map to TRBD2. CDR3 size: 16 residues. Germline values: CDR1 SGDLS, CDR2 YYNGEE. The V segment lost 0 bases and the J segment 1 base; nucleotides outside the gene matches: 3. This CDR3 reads CASSVEGGRSYNEQFF. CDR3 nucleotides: TGTGCCAGCAGCGTAGAGGGCGGGAGGTCCTACAATGAGCAGTTCTTC.

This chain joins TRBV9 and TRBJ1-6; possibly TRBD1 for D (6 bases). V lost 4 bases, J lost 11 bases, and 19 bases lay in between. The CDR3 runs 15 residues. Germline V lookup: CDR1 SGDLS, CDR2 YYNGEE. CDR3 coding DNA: TGTGCCAGCAGCCTCCGGACAGTGCCACCTGCACCCCTCCACTTT. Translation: CASSLRTVPPAPLHF.

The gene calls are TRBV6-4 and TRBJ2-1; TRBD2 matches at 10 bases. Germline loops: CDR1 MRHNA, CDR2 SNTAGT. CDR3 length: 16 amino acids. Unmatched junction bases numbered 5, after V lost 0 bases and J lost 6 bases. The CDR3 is CASSDSASGSANEQFF. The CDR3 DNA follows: TGTGCCAGCAGTGACTCGGCTAGCGGGAGTGCCAATGAGCAGTTCTTC.

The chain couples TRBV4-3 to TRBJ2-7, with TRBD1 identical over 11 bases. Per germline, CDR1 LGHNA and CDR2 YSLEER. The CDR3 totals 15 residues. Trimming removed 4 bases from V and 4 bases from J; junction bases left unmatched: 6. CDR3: CASSRYGTGGYEQYF. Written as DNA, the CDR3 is TGCGCCAGCAGCCGATATGGGACAGGGGGGTACGAGCAGTACTTC.

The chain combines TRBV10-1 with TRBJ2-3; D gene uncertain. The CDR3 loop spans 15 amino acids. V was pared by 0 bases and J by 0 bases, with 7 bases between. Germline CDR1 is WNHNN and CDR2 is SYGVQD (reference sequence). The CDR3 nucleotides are TGCGCCAGCAGTGAGTCTACACTTAGCACAGATACGCAGTATTTT. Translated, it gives CASSESTLSTDTQYF.

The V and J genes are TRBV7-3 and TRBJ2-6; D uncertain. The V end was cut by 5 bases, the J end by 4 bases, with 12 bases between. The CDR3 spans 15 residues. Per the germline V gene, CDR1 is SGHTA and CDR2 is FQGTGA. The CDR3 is CASSPTSSGANVLTF. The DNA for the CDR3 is TGTGCCAGCAGCCCTACATCATCCGGGGCCAACGTCCTGACTTTC. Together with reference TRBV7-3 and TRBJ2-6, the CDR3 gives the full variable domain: GAGVSQTPSNKVTEKGKYVELRCDPISGHTALYWYRQSLGQGPEFLIYFQGTGAADDSGLPNDRFFAVRPEGSVSTLKIQRTERGDSAVYLCASSPTSSGANVLTFGAGSRLTVL.

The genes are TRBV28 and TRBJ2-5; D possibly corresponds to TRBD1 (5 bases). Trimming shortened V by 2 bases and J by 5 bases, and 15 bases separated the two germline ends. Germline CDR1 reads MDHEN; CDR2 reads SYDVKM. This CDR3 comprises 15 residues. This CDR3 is CASSLNGASRETQYF. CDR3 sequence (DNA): TGTGCCAGCAGTTTAAATGGGGCTAGTCGGGAGACCCAGTACTTC.

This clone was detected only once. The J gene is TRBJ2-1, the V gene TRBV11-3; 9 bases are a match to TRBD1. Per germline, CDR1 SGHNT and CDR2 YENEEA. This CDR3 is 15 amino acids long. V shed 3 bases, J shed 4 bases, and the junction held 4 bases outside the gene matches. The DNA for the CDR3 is TGTGCCAGCAGCTTCAGACAGGGGGATTACAATGAGCAGTTCTTC. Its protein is CASSFRQGDYNEQFF.

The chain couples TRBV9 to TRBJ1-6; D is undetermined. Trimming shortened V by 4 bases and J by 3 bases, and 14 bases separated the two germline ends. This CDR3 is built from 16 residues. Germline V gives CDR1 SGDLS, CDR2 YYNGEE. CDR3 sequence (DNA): TGTGCCAGCAGCCCAAGGCCTGACGGCTATAATTCACCCCTCCACTTT. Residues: CASSPRPDGYNSPLHF.

CDR3 bases: TGTGCCAGCAGCGCTAGCTCCTACGAGCAGTACTTC. It yields the protein CASSASSYEQYF. The genes are TRBV2 and TRBJ2-7; D gene ambiguous. CDR1 SNHLY and CDR2 FYNNEI come from the germline V gene. V was cut by 6 bases and J by 0 bases, with 6 bases left in between. The CDR3 is made up of 12 amino acids.

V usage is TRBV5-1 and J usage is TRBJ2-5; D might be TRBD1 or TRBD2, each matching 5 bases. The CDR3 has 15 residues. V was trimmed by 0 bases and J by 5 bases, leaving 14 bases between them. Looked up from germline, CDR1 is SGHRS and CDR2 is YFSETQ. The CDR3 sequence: CASSLANGGGETQYF. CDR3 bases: TGCGCCAGCAGCTTGGCCAATGGGGGTGGGGAGACCCAGTACTTC. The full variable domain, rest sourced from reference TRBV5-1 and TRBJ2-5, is KAGVTQTPRYLIKTRGQQVTLSCSPISGHRSVSWYQQTPGQGLQFLFEYFSETQRNKGNFPGRFSGRQFSNSRSEMNVSTLELGDSALYLCASSLANGGGETQYFGPGTRLLVL.

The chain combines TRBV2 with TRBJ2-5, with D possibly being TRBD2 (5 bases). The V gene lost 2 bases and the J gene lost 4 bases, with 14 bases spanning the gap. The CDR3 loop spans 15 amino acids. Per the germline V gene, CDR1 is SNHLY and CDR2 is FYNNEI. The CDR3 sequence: CASSEKDSPAETQYF. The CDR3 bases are TGTGCCAGCAGTGAAAAGGACTCCCCGGCAGAGACCCAGTACTTC.

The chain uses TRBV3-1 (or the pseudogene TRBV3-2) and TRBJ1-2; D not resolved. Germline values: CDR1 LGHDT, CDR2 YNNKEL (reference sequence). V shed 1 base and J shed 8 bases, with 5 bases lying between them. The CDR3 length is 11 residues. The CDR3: CASSQGGGYTF. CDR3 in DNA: TGTGCCAGCAGCCAAGGGGGAGGCTACACCTTC.

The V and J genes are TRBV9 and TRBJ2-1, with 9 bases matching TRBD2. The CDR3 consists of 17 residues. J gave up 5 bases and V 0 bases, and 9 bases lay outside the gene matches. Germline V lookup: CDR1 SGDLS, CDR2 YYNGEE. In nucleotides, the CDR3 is TGTGCCAGCAGCGTAGGTAGCGGGAGACAACCTAACAATGAGCAGTTCTTC. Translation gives CASSVGSGRQPNNEQFF.

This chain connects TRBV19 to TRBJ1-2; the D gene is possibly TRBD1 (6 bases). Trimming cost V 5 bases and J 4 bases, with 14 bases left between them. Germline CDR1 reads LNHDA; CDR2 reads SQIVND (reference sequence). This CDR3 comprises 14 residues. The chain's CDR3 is CASSAGQTIYGYTF. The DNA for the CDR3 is TGTGCCAGTAGTGCCGGACAGACTATCTATGGCTACACCTTC.

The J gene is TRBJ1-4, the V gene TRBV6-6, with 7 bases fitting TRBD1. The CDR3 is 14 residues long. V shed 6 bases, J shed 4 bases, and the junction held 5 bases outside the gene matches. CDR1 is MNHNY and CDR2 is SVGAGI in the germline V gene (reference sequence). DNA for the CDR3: TGTGCCAGCAGAATGACAGGGCTTAATGAAAAACTGTTTTTT. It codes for CASRMTGLNEKLFF.

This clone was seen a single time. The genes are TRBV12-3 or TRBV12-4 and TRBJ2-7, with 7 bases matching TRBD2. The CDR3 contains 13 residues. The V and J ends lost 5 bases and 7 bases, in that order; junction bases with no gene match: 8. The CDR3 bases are TGTGCCAGCAGTGACGGGCGGGAGCCGGAGCAGTACTTC. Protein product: CASSDGREPEQYF.